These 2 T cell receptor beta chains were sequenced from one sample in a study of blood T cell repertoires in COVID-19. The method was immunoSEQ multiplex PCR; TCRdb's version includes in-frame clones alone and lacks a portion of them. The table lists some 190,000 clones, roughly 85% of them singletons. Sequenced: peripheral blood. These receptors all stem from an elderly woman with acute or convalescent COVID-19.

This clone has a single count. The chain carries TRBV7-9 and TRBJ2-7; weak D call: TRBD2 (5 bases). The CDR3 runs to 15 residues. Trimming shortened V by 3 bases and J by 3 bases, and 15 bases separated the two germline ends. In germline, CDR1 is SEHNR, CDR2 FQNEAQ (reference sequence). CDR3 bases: TGTGCCAGCAGCTTTCCACATGGAGGAAGCTACGAGCAGTACTTC. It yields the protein CASSFPHGGSYEQYF.

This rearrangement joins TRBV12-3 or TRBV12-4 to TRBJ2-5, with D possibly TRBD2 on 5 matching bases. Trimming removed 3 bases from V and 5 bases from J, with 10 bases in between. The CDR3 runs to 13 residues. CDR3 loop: CASSLSSWETQYF. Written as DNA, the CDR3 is TGTGCCAGCAGTTTGTCTAGCTGGGAGACCCAGTACTTC.